This T cell receptor beta chain appears in the sequencing data of a study of cytomegalovirus exposure and HLA in healthy donors. General study points: A prior analysis recorded that most TCR beta V segments were productive about 90% or about 30% of the time. For presence/absence analyses, sequencing depth was assumed to be roughly uniform across donors.

As to this clone: Its specificity is unknown.

The study ran its PCR with 60 Vbeta and 13 Jbeta primers. The data were produced by immunoSEQ multiplex PCR, yet TCRdb's version contains in-frame clones alone and is incomplete. The data show some 89,000 clones, and the top ten clones hold about 3.4%. All donors participated as healthy donors of bone marrow. The clonotype was recovered from a woman in her 30s in good health and CMV-seronegative. Sample: PBMCs.

CDR3 bases: TGTGCCAGCAGCTTAGACATCGGCGGTTCTGGAAACACCATATATTTT. Translating gives CASSLDIGGSGNTIYF. The V gene is TRBV7-6, the J gene TRBJ1-3; D gene uncertain. CDR3 length: 16 amino acids. The germline V gene encodes CDR1 SGHVS and CDR2 FNYEAQ. Trimming removed 1 base at V and 1 base at J, with 11 bases between.